This entry concerns a single TCR beta chain. This clone has a single count. The specificity of this receptor is unknown. There are no base qualities to consult, and no much larger clone falls within one base. Taken with the paper, the label for time point translates to: about 28 days (+/-7) after the second vaccine dose. AZD1222 recipients whose second dose came at about 4 weeks and those whose second dose came at about 12 weeks were combined into one group, since spike-specific TCR depth and breadth did not differ between the two schedules. Vaccinee samples came from UK trials COV001 and COV002, including a single-blind randomized controlled phase 2/3 trial of AZD1222 (ChAdOx1 nCoV-19) in healthy adults. Trial participant PBMC samples were collected at day 0 and day 28 after the second dose for TCRbeta chain sequencing. The CDR3 regions of human TCRbeta chains were analyzed by immunosequencing. For the original study's pipeline: TCRs in the repertoires were compared against a reference library of SARS-CoV-2-specific TCRs that had been generated with the MIRA antigen-specificity platform. Breadth was defined as the fraction of unique TCRs that were SARS-CoV-2-associated, and depth was defined as the fraction of total T cells that were SARS-CoV-2-associated. Using the MIRA data, each spike-specific TCR was mapped to the spike region that the TCR reacts to and placed in a CD4 or CD8 class. Log10-transformed breadth and depth values were compared by one-way ANOVA with Sidak's multiple comparisons tests. What TCRdb holds here is the immuneACCESS table cut down to in-frame rearrangements. Part of the clones is not present; checked against another copy, under half of the missing clones reflect an unresolved V gene, and the others are unexplained. V, J and clone size are those of that table, while D and trimming were read from the DNA. The sample table lists 150,000 or so clones, less than 95% of them with a count of one. In total, the top ten clones hold 5% to 6.5% of the sample.

This entry comes from a study of T cell responses to AZD1222 COVID-19 vaccine (TCRdb year 2021). With respect to the entire study: TCR sequencing was performed for roughly 250 trial participants, of whom 207 were given two doses of AZD1222 and some 26 were given two doses of MenACWY control vaccine. Trial participants were enrolled into age subgroups of 18-55, 56-69 and 70-plus years, which contained roughly 140, 27 and 60 TCR-sequenced participants, respectively.

V loses 0 bases, J loses 10 bases, and the germline ends lie 10 bases apart. Reading from cysteine to phenylalanine, the CDR3 counts 14 amino acids. Only CDR3 DNA remains: 42 bases, in frame from the first base. Based on the germline V gene, the CDR1 and CDR2 sequences are MGHRA and YSYEKL. Results and caveats for the whole study, not just this receptor: Because no day 14 peak-response samples were available, the repertoires could be characterized only after the peak T cell response. Conclusions about previously exposed vaccinees are limited because only a handful of AZD1222 recipients were SARS-CoV-2 seropositive at baseline. In the small 56-69-year group, the increase in depth fell short of significance, most likely because of low power. A significant rise in spike-specific TCR breadth and depth was observed after two AZD1222 doses relative to day 0 and relative to MenACWY recipients. The vaccine-associated CD4 TCRs covered the entire spike protein, and the dominant responses fell in regions 160-218 and 743-854. Participants were mostly white British and included more females than males, and it was suggested by the authors that clonal diversity may have been underestimated. Epitopes outside the regions mutated in the B.1.351 and B.1.1.7 variants were reportedly recognized by nearly half of the unique spike-specific TCRs.

The sequence joins TRBV4-1 to TRBJ1-6; the D gene cannot be resolved reliably. The material was peripheral blood, obtained 28 days after the second AZD1222 dose. The TCR comes from an adult who received the AZD1222 COVID-19 vaccine. The CDR3: CASSQEGFGSPLHF. The nucleotide sequence reads as follows: TGCGCCAGCAGCCAAGAAGGGTTTGGATCACCCCTCCACTTT.